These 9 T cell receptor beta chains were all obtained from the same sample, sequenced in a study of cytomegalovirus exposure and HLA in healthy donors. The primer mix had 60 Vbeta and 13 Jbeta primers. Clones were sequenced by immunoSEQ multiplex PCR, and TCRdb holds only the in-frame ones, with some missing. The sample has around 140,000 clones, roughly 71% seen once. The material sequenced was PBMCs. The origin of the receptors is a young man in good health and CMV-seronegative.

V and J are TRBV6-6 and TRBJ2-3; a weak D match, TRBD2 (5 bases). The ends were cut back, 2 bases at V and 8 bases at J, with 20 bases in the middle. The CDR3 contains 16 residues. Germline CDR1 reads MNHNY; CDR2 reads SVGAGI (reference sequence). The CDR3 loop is CASSYPTEVGFGTQYF. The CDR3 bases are TGTGCCAGCAGTTACCCCACGGAGGTGGGGTTTGGTACGCAGTATTTT.

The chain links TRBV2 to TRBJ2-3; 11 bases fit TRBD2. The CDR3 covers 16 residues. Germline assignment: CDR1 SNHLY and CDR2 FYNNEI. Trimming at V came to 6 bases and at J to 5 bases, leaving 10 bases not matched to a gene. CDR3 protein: CASRSGTSGPGDTQYF. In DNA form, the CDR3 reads TGTGCCAGCAGATCCGGGACTAGCGGTCCGGGAGATACGCAGTATTTT. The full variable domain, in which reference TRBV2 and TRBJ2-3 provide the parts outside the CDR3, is EPEVTQTPSHQVTQMGQEVILRCVPISNHLYFYWYRQILGQKVEFLVSFYNNEISEKSEIFDDQFSVERPDGSNFTLKIRSTKLEDSAMYFCASRSGTSGPGDTQYFGPGTRLTVL.

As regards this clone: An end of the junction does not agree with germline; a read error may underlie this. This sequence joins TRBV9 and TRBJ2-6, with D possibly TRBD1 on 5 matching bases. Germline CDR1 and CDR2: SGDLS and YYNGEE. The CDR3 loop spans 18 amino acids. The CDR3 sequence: CASSVERTPSSGANGLTF. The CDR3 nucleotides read TGTGCCAGCAGCGTAGAAAGGACGCCCAGCTCTGGGGCCAACGGCCTGACTTTC.

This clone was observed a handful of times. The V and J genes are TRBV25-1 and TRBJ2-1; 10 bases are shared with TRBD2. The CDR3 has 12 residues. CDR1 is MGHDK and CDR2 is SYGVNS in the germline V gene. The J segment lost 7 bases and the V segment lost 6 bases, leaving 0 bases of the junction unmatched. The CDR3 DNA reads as TGTGCCAGCAGAGCGGGGGGGAATGAGCAGTTCTTC. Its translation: CASRAGGNEQFF.

The DNA of the CDR3 is TGTGCCAGCAGCTCCACAGGGGGCGGCTACGAGCAGTACTTC. Translation gives CASSSTGGGYEQYF. The J gene is TRBJ2-7, the V gene TRBV7-9; 9 bases are a match to TRBD1. Per germline, CDR1 SEHNR and CDR2 FQNEAQ (reference sequence). With 4 bases clipped from V and 3 bases from J, the junction kept 4 bases outside the gene matches. There are 14 residues in the CDR3.

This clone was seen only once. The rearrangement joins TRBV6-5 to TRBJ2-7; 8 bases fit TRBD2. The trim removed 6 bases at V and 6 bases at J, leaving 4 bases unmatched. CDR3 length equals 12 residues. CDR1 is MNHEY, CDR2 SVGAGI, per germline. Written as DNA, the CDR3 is TGTGCCAGCAGCTCCGGGACTAGCGAGCAGTACTTC. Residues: CASSSGTSEQYF.

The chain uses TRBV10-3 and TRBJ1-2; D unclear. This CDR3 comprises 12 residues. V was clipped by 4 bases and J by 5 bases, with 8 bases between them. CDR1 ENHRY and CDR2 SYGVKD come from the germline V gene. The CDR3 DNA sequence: TGTGCCATCAGTGGCGGTTTTTATGGCTACACCTTC. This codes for CAISGGFYGYTF.

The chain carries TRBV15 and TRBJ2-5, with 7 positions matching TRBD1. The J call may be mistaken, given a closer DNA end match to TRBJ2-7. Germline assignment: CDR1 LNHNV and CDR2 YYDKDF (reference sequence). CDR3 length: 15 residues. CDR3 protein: CATSIDRDSSYEQYF. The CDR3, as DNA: TGTGCCACCAGTATCGACAGGGATAGCTCCTACGAGCAGTACTTC.

The CDR3 sequence is CASRQMAGGQGGYTF. The CDR3 DNA sequence: TGTGCCAGCAGGCAAATGGCGGGGGGGCAGGGTGGCTACACCTTC. The rearrangement joins TRBV21-1 to TRBJ1-2. TRBV21-1 is classified as a pseudogene. The CDR3 has 15 residues.